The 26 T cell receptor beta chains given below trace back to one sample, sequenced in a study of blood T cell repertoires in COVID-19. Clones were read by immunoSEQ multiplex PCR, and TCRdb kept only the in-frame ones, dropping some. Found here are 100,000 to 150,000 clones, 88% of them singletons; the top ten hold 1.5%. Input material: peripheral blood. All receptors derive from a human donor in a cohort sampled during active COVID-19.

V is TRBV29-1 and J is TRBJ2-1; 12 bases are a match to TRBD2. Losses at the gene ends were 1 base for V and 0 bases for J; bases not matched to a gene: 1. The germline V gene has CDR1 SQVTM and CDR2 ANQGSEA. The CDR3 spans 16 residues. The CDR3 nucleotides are TGCAGCGTTGAAGCACTAGCGGGGGGCTCCTACAATGAGCAGTTCTTC. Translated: CSVEALAGGSYNEQFF.

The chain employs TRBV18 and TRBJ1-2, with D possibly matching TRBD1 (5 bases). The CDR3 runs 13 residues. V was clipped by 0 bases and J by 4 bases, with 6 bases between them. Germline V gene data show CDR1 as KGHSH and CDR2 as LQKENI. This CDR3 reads CASSPPGGYGYTF. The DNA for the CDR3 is TGTGCCAGCTCACCACCGGGGGGCTATGGCTACACCTTC.

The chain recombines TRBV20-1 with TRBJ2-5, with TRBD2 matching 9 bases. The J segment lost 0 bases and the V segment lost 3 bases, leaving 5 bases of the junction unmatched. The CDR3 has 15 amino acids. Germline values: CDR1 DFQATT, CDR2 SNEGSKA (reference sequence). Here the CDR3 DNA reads TGCAGTGCTAGTTTGGCGGGGGGGCACCAAGAGACCCAGTACTTC. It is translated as CSASLAGGHQETQYF.

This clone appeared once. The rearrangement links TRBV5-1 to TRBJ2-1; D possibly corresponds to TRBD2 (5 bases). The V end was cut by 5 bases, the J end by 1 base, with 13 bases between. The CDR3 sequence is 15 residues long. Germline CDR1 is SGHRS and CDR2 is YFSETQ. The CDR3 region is CASSGMGSSYNEQFF. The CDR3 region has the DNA TGCGCCAGCAGTGGAATGGGGAGTTCCTACAATGAGCAGTTCTTC. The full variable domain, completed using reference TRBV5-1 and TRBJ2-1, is KAGVTQTPRYLIKTRGQQVTLSCSPISGHRSVSWYQQTPGQGLQFLFEYFSETQRNKGNFPGRFSGRQFSNSRSEMNVSTLELGDSALYLCASSGMGSSYNEQFFGPGTRLTVL.

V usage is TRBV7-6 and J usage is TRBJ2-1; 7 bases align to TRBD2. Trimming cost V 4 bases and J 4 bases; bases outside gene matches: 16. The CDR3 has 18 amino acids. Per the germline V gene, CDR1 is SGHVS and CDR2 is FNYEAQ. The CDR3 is CASSSASAGAPVYNEQFF. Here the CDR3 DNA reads TGTGCCAGCAGCTCTGCCTCCGCGGGAGCCCCAGTGTACAATGAGCAGTTCTTC.

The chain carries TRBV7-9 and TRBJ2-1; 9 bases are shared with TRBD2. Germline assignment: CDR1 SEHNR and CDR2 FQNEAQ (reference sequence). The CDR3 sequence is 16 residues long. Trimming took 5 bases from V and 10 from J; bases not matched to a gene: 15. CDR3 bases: TGTGCCAGCAGCCCCAAGCCTAGCGGGACGGTTAAGGAGCAGTTCTTC. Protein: CASSPKPSGTVKEQFF.

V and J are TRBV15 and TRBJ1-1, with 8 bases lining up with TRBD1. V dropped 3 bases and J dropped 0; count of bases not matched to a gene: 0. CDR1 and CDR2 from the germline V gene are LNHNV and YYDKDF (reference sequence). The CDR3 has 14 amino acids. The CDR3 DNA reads TGTGCCACCAGCAGGGGACAGGTGAACACTGAAGCTTTCTTT. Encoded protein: CATSRGQVNTEAFF.

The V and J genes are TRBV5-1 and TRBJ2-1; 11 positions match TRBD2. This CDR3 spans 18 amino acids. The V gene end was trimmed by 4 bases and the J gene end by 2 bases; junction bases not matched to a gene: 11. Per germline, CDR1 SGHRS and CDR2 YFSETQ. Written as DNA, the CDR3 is TGCGCCAGCAGCAGAGGGCCTAGCGGGGGGAATACCTACAATGAGCAGTTCTTC. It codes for CASSRGPSGGNTYNEQFF.

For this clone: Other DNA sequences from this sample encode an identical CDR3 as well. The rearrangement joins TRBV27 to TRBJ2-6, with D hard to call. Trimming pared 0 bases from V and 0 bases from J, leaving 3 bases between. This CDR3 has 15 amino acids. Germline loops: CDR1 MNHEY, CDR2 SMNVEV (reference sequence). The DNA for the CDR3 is TGTGCCAGCAGTTTATCGGCCTCTGGGGCCAACGTCCTGACTTTC. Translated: CASSLSASGANVLTF.

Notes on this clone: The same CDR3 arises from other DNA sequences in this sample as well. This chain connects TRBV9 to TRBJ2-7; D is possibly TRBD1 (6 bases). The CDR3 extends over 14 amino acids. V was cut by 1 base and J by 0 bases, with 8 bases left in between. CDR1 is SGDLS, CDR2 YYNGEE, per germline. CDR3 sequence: CASSVTGNSYEQYF. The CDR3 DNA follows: TGTGCCAGCAGCGTAACAGGGAACTCCTACGAGCAGTACTTC.

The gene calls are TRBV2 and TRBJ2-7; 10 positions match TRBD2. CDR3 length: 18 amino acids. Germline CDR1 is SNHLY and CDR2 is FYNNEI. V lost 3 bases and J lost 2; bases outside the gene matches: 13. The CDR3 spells CASSDWSSGSLLAYEQYF. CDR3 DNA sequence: TGTGCCAGCAGTGATTGGTCTAGCGGGAGCCTCCTCGCCTACGAGCAGTACTTC.

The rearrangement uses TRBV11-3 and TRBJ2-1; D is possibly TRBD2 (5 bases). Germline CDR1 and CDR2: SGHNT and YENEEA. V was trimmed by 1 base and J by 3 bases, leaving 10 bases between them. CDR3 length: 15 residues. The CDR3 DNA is TGTGCCAGCAGCTTAGCTCCGGGGATCTACAATGAGCAGTTCTTC. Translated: CASSLAPGIYNEQFF. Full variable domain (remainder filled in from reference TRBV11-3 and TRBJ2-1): EAGVVQSPRYKIIEKKQPVAFWCNPISGHNTLYWYLQNLGQGPELLIRYENEEAVDDSQLPKDRFSAERLKGVDSTLKIQPAELGDSAVYLCASSLAPGIYNEQFFGPGTRLTVL.

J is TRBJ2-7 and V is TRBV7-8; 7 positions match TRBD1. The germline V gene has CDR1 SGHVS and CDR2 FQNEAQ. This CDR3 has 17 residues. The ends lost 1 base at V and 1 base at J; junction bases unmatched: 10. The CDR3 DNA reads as TGTGCCAGCAGCTTAGGCGGACAGGTGCCGAGATCCTACGAGCAGTACTTC. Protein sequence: CASSLGGQVPRSYEQYF.

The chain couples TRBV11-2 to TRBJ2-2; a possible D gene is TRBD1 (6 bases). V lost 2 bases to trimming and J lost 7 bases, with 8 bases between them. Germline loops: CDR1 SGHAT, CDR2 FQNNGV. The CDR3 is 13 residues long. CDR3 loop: CASSLNRVGELFF. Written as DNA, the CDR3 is TGTGCCAGCAGCTTAAACAGGGTCGGGGAGCTGTTTTTT.

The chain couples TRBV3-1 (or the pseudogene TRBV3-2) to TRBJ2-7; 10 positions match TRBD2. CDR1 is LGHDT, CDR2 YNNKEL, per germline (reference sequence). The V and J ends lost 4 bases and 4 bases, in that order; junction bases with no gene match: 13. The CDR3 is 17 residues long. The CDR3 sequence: CASSLALAGVSAYEQYF. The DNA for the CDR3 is TGTGCCAGCAGCCTGGCTCTAGCGGGAGTGTCGGCTTACGAGCAGTACTTC.

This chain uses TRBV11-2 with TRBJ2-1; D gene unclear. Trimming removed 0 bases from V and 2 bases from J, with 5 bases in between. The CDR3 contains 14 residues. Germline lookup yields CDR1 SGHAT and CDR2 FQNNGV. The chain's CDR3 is CASSLDRAYNEQFF. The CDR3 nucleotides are TGTGCCAGCAGCTTAGATCGGGCCTACAATGAGCAGTTCTTC.

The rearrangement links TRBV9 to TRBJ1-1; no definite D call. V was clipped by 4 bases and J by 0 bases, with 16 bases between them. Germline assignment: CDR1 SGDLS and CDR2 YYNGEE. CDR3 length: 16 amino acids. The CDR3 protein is CASSIHPPAVNTEAFF. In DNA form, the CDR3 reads TGTGCCAGCAGCATCCACCCCCCGGCGGTGAACACTGAAGCTTTCTTT.

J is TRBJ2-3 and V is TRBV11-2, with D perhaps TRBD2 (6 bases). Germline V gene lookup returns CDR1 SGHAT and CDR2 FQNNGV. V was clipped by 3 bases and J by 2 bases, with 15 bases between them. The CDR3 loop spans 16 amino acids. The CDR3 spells CASSLDWRGPTDTQYF. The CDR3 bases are TGTGCCAGCAGCTTGGATTGGCGGGGACCCACAGATACGCAGTATTTT.

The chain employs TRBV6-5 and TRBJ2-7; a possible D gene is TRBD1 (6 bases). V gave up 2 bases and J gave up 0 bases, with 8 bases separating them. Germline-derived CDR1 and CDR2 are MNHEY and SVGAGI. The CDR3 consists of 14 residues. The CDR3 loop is CASSYGTLSYEQYF. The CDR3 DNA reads TGTGCCAGCAGTTACGGGACACTCTCCTACGAGCAGTACTTC.

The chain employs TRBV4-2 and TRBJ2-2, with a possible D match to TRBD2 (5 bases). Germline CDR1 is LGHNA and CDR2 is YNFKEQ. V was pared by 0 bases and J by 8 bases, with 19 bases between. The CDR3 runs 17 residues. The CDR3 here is CASSQDDRALGSGELFF. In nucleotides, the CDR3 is TGTGCCAGCAGCCAAGATGATAGGGCGTTAGGGAGTGGGGAGCTGTTTTTT.

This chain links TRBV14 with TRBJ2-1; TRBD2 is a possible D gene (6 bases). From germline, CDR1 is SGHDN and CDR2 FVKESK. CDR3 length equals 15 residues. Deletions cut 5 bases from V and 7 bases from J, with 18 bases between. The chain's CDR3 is CASSEWREGGNEQFF. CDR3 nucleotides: TGTGCCAGCAGCGAATGGCGGGAAGGCGGGAATGAGCAGTTCTTC.

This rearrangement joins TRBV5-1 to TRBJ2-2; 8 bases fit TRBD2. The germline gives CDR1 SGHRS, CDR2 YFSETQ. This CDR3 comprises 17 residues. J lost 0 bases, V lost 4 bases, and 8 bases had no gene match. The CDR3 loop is CASSVTTSDTNTGELFF. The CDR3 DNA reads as TGCGCCAGCAGCGTTACGACTAGCGATACGAACACCGGGGAGCTGTTTTTT.

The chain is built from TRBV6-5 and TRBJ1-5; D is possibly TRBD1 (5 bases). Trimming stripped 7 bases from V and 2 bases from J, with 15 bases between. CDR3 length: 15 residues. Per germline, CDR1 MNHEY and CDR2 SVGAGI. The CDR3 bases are TGTGCCAGCAAATCCGGGACTATTGGCAATCAGCCCCAGCATTTT. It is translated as CASKSGTIGNQPQHF.

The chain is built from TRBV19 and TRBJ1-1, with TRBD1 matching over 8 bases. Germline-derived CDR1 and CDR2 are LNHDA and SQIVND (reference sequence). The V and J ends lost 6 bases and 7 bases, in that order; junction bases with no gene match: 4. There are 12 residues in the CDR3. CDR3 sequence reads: CASRRTGLEAFF. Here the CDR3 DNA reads TGTGCCAGTAGGCGGACAGGGCTTGAAGCTTTCTTT.

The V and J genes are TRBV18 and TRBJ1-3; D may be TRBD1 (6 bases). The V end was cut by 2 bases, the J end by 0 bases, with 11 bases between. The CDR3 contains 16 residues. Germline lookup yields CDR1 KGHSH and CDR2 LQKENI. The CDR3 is CASSPSQGSSGNTIYF. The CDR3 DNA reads TGTGCCAGCTCACCATCACAGGGAAGCTCTGGAAACACCATATATTTT.

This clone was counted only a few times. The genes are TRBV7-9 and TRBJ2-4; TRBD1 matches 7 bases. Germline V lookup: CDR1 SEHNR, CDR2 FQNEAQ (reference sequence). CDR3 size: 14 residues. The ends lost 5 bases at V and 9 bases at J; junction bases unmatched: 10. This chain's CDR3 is CASSPTGARGIQYF. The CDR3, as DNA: TGTGCCAGCAGCCCTACAGGGGCCAGGGGCATTCAGTACTTC.